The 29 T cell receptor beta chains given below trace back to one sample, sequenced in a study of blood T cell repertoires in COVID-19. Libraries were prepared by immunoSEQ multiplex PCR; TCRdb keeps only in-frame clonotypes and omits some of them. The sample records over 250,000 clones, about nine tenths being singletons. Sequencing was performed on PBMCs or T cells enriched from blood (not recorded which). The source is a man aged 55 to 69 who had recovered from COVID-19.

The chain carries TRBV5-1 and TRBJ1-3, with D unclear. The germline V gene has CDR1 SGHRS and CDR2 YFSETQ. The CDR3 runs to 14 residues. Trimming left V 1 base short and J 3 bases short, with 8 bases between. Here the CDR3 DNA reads TGCGCCAGCAGCTTGTCCGGGGTTGGAAACACCATATATTTT. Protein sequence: CASSLSGVGNTIYF.

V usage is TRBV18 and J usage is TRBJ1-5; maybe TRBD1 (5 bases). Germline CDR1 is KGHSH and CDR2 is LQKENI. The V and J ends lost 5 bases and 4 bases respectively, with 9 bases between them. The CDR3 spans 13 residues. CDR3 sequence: CASSLDRNQPQHF. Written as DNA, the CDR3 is TGTGCCAGCTCATTAGACAGAAATCAGCCCCAGCATTTT.

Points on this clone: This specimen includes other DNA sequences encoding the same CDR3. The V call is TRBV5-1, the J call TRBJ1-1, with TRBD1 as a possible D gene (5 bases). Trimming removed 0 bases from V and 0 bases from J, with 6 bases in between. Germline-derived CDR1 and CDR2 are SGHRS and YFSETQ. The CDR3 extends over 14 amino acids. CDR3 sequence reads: CASSLGQMNTEAFF. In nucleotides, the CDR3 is TGCGCCAGCAGCTTGGGACAGATGAACACTGAAGCTTTCTTT. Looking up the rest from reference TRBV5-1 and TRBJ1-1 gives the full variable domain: KAGVTQTPRYLIKTRGQQVTLSCSPISGHRSVSWYQQTPGQGLQFLFEYFSETQRNKGNFPGRFSGRQFSNSRSEMNVSTLELGDSALYLCASSLGQMNTEAFFGQGTRLTVV.

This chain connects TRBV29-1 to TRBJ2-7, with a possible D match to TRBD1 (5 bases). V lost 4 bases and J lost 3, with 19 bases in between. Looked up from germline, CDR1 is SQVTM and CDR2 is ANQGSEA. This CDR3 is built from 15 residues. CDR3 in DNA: TGCAGCGTTGCATTGGGGCTGGTCTCTATCTACGAGCAGTACTTC. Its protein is CSVALGLVSIYEQYF.

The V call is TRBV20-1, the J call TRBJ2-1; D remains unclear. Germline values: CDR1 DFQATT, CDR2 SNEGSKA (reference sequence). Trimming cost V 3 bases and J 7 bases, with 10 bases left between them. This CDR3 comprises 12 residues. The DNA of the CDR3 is TGCAGTGCTAGTCCTAGGCGGAATGAGCAGTTCTTC. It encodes CSASPRRNEQFF.

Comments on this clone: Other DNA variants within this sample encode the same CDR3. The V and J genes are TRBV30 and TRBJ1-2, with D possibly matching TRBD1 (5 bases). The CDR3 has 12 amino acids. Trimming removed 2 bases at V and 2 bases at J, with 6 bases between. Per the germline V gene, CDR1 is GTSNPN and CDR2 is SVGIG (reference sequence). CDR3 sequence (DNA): TGTGCCTGGAGTCGGGGGAACTATGGCTACACCTTC. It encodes CAWSRGNYGYTF.

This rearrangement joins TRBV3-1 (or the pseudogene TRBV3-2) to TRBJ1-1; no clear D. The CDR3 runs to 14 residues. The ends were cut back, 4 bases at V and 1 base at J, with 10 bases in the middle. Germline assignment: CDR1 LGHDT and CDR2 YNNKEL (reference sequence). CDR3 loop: CASSPRESNTEAFF. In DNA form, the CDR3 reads TGTGCCAGCAGCCCGAGGGAATCGAACACTGAAGCTTTCTTT.

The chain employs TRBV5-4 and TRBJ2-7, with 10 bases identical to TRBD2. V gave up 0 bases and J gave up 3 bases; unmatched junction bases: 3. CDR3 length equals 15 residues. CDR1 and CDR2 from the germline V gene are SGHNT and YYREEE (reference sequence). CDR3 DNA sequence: TGTGCCAGCAGCTTGGTGGGACTAGCGAGCTACGAGCAGTACTTC. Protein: CASSLVGLASYEQYF.

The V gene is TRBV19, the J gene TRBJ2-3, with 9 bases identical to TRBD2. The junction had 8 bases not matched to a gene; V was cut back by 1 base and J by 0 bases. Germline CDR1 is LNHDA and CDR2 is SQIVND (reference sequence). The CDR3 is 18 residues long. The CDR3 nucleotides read TGTGCCAGTAGTATAGGCTTTAGCGGGAGTAGTAGCACAGATACGCAGTATTTT. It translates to CASSIGFSGSSSTDTQYF.

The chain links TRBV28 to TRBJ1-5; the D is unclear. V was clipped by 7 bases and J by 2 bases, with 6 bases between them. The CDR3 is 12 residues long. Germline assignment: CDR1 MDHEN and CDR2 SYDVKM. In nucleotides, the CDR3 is TGTGCCAGCAAGGAGCGCAATCAGCCCCAGCATTTT. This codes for CASKERNQPQHF.

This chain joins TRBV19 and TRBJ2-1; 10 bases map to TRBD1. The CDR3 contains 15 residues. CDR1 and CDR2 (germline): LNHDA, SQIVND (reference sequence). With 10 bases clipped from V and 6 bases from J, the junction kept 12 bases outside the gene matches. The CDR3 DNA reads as TGTGCCACCCTACGGGCCGGGACAGGGGCCAATGAGCAGTTCTTC. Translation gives CATLRAGTGANEQFF.

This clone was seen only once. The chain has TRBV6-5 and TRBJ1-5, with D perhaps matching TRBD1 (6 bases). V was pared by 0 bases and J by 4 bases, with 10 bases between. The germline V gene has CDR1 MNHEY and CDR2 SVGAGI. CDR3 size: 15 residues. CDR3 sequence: CASSYSGTSNQPQHF. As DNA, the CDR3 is TGTGCCAGCAGTTACTCGGGGACAAGTAATCAGCCCCAGCATTTT.

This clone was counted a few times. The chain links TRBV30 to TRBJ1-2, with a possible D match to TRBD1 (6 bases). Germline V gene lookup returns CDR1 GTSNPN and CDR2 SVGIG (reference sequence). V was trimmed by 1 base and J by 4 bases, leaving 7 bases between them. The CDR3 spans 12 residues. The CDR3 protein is CAWSADSYGYTF. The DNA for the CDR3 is TGTGCCTGGAGTGCGGACAGCTATGGCTACACCTTC.

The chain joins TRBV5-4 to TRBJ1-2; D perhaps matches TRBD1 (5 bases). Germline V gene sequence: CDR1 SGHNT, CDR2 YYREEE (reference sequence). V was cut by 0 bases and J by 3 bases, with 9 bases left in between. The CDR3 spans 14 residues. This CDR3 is CASSLVLQDYGYTF. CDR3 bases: TGTGCCAGCAGCTTGGTGCTACAGGACTATGGCTACACCTTC.

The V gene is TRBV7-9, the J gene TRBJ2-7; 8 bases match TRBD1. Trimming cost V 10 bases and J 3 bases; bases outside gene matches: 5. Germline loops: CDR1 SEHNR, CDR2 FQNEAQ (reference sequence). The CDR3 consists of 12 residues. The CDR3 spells CAMGQADYEQYF. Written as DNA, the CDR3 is TGTGCCATGGGACAGGCTGACTACGAGCAGTACTTC.

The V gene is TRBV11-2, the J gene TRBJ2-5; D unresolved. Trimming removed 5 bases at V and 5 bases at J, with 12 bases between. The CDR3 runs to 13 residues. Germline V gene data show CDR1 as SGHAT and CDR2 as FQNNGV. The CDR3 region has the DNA TGTGCCAGCAGCGGTGTTACCCGGGAGACCCAGTACTTC. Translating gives CASSGVTRETQYF.

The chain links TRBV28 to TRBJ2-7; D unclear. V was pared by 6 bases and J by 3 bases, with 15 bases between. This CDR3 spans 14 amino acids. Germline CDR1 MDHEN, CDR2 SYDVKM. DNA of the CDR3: TGTGCCAGCAGGCAGGTCGGTACCTACTACGAGCAGTACTTC. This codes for CASRQVGTYYEQYF. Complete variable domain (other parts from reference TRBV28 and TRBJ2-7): DVKVTQSSRYLVKRTGEKVFLECVQDMDHENMFWYRQDPGLGLRLIYFSYDVKMKEKGDIPEGYSVSREKKERFSLILESASTNQTSMYLCASRQVGTYYEQYFGPGTRLTVT.

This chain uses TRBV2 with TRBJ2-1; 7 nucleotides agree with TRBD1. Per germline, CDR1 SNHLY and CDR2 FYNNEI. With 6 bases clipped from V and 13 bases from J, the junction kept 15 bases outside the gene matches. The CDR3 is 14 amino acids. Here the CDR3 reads CASSHTGTDSFQFF. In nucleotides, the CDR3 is TGTGCCAGCAGCCATACGGGGACAGACTCTTTTCAGTTCTTC. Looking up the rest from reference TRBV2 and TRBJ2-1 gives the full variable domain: EPEVTQTPSHQVTQMGQEVILRCVPISNHLYFYWYRQILGQKVEFLVSFYNNEISEKSEIFDDQFSVERPDGSNFTLKIRSTKLEDSAMYFCASSHTGTDSFQFFGPGTRLTVL.

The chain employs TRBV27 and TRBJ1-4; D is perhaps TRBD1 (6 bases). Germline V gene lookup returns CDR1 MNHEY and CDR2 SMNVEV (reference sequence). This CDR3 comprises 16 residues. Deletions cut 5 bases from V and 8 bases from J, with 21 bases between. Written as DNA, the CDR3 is TGTGCCAGCAGTCTTTCCCTGGGGGGGCAGTGGGAAAAACTGTTTTTT. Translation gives CASSLSLGGQWEKLFF.

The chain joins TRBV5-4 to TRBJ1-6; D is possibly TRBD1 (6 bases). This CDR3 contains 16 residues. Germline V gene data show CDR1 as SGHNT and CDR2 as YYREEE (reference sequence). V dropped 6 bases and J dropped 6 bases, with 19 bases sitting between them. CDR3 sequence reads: CASNLAGALGNSPLHF. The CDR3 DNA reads TGTGCCAGCAATCTGGCGGGGGCCTTGGGTAATTCACCCCTCCACTTT.

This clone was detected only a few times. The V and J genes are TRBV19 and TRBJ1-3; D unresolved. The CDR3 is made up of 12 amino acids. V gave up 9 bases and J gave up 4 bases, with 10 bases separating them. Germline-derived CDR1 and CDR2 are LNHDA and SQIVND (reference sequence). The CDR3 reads CASQASGNTIYF. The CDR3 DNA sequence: TGTGCCAGCCAGGCCTCGGGAAACACCATATATTTT.

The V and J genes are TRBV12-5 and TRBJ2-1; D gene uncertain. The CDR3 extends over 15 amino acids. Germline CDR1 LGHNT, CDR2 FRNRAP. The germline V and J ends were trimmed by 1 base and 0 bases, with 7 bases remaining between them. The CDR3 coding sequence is TGTGCTAGTGGTTTGGGACACCTCTCCTACAATGAGCAGTTCTTC. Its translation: CASGLGHLSYNEQFF.

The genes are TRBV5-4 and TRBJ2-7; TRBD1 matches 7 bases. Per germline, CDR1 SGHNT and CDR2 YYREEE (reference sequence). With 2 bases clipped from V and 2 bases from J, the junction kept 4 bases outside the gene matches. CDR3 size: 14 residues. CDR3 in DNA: TGTGCCAGCAGCTTAGGGGACAGACCCTACGAGCAGTACTTC. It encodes CASSLGDRPYEQYF.

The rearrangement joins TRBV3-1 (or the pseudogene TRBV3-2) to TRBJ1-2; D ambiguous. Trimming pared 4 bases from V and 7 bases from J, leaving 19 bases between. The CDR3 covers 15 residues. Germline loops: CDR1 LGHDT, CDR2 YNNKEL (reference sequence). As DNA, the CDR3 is TGTGCCAGCAGCCCCGTCCCTTCGAGCGGGGTTGGCTACACCTTC. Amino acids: CASSPVPSSGVGYTF.

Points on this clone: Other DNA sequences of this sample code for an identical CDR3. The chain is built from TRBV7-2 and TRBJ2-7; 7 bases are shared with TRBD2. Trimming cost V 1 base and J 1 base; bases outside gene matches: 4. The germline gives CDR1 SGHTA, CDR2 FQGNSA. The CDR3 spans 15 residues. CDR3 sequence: CASSLGAGVSYEQYF. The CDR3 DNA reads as TGTGCCAGCAGCTTAGGGGCGGGGGTTTCCTACGAGCAGTACTTC.

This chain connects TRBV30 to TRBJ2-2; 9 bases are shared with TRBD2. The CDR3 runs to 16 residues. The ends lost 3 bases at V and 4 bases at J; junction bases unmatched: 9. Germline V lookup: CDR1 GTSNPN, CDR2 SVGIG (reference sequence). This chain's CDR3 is CAWRGASGIFTGELFF. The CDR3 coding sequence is TGTGCCTGGAGAGGGGCTAGCGGGATTTTCACCGGGGAGCTGTTTTTT.

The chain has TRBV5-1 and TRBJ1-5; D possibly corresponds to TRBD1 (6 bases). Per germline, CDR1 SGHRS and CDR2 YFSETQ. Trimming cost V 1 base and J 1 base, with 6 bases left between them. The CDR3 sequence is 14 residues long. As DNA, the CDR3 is TGCGCCAGCAGCTTGACAGGGAGCAATCAGCCCCAGCATTTT. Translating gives CASSLTGSNQPQHF.

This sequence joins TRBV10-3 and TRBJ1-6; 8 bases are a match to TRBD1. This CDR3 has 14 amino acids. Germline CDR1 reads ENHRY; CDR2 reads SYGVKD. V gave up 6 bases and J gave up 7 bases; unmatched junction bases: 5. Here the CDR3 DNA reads TGTGCCATCAGAGGACAGGGAGTGAATTCACCCCTCCACTTT. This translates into CAIRGQGVNSPLHF.

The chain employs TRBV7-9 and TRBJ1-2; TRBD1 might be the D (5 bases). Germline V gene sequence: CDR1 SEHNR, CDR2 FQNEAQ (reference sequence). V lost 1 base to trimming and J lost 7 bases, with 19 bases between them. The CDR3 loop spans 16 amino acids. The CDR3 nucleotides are TGTGCCAGCAGCTTAGAGGGGTCGGAGGGAATAGGTGGCTACACCTTC. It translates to CASSLEGSEGIGGYTF.